This TCR beta chain is from a study of OX40 agonist ivuxolimab in advanced cancers. Overall study: Every 2 weeks, ivuxolimab was infused into the patients intravenously at between 0.01 and 10 mg/kg.

The CDR3 sequence is 14 residues long. Losses at the gene ends were 4 bases for V and 7 bases for J; bases not matched to a gene: 6. Germline CDR1 is MNHNS and CDR2 is SASEGT. To note about this clone: Its specificity is unknown.

General study results and limits: At 0.1 to 3.0 mg/kg, CD4+ and CD8+ blood T cells expanded clonally by week 6. Expanded clones tended on average to be more numerous among CD8+ T cells than CD4+.

On cycle 4 day 1 and cycle 7 day 1, as well as at baseline, blood was sampled. TCRdb keeps only in-frame clones here, not all; method: immunoSEQ multiplex PCR. Among around 80,000 clones listed, about 91% were seen once. V is TRBV6-1 and J is TRBJ1-5; 8 nucleotides match TRBD1. The receptor's source is an adult with an advanced solid tumor such as melanoma, head and neck, liver or kidney cancer. Sequencing was performed on CD4+ or CD8+ T cells sorted from blood, taken in a trial of the OX40 agonist ivuxolimab. CDR3 region: CASSGGQGGQPQHF. The CDR3, as DNA: TGTGCCAGCAGTGGAGGACAGGGCGGGCAGCCCCAGCATTTT.